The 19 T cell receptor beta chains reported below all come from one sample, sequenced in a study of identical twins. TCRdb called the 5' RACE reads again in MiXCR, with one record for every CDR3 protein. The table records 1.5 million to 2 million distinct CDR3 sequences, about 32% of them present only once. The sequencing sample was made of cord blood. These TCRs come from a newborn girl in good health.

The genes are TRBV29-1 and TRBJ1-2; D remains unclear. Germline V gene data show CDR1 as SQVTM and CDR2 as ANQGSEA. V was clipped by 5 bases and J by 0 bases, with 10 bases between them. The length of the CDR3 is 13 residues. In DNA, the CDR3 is TGCAGCGTTTTCGGGCAAGCTAACTATGGCTACACCTTC. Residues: CSVFGQANYGYTF.

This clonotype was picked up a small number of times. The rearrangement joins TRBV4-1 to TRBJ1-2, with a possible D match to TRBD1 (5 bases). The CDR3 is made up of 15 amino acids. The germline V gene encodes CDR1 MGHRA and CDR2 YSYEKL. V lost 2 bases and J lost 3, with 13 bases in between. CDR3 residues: CASSQFRGSDYGYTF. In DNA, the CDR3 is TGCGCCAGCAGCCAATTTCGGGGGAGCGACTATGGCTACACCTTC.

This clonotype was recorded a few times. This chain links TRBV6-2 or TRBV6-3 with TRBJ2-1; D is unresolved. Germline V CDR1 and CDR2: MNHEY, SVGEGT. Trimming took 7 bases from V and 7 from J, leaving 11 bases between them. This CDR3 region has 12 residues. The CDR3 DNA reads TGTGCCAGCACGTCGGCAGCGAATGAGCAGTTCTTC. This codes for CASTSAANEQFF.

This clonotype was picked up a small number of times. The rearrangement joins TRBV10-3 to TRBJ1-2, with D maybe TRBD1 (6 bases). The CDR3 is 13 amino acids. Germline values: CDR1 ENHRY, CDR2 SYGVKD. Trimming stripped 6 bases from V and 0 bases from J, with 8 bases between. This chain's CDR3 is CAISGQTNYGYTF. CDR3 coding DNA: TGTGCCATCAGCGGACAGACTAACTATGGCTACACCTTC.

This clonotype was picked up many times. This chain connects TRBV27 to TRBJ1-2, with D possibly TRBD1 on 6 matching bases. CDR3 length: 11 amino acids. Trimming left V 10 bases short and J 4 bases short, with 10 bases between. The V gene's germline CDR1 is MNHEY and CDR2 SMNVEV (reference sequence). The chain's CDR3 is CATGVRYGYTF. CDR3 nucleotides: TGTGCCACAGGGGTACGCTATGGCTACACCTTC.

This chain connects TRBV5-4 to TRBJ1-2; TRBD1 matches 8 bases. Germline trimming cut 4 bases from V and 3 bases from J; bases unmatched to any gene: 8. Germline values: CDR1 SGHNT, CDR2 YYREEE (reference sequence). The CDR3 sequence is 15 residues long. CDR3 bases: TGTGCCAGCAGCCAACTCGGACAGGGACACTATGGCTACACCTTC. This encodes CASSQLGQGHYGYTF. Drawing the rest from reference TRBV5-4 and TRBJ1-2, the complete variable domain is ETGVTQSPTHLIKTRGQQVTLRCSSQSGHNTVSWYQQALGQGPQFIFQYYREEENGRGNFPPRFSGLQFPNYSSELNVNALELDDSALYLCASSQLGQGHYGYTFGSGTRLTVV.

This chain's CDR3 is CSVGRDYTF. The CDR3 DNA follows: TGCAGCGTTGGTCGGGACTACACCTTC. The chain has TRBV29-1 and TRBJ1-2; unclear D gene. The germline V gene encodes CDR1 SQVTM and CDR2 ANQGSEA. The CDR3 spans 9 residues. Trimming cost V 4 bases and J 10 bases, with 7 bases left between them. Supplemented by reference TRBV29-1 and TRBJ1-2, the full variable domain reads SAVISQKPSRDICQRGTSLTIQCQVDSQVTMMFWYRQQPGQSLTLIATANQGSEATYESGFVIDKFPISRPNLTFSTLTVSNMSPEDSSIYLCSVGRDYTFGSGTRLTVV.

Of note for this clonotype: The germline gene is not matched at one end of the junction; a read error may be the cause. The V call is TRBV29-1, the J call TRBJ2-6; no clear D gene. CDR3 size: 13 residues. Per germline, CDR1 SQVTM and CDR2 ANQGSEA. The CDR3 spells CSVAPSGTNVLTF. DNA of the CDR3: TGCAGCGTTGCGCCTTCTGGGACCAACGTCCTGACTTTC.

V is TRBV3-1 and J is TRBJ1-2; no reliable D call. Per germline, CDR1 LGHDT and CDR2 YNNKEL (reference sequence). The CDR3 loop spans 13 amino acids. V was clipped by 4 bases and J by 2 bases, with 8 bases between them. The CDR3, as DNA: TGTGCCAGCAGCCGTGGCCCAAACTATGGCTACACCTTC. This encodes CASSRGPNYGYTF.

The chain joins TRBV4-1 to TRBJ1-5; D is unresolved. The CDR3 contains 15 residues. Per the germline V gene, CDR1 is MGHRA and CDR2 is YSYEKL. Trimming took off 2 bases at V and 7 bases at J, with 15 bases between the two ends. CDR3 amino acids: CASSQTAASGQPQHF. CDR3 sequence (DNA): TGCGCCAGCAGCCAAACCGCGGCTAGCGGCCAGCCCCAGCATTTT.

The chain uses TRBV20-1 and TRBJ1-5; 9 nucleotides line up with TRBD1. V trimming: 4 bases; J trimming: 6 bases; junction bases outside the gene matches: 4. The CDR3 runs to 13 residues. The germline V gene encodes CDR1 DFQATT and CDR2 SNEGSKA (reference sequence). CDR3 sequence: CSAMGQGGQPQHF. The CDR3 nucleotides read TGCAGTGCTATGGGACAGGGAGGTCAGCCCCAGCATTTT.

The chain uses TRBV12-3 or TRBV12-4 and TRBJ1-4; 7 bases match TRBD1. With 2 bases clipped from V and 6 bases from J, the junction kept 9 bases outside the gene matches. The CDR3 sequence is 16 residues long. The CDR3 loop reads CASSLWPGQGDEKLFF. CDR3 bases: TGTGCCAGCAGTTTATGGCCCGGGCAGGGGGATGAAAAACTGTTTTTT.

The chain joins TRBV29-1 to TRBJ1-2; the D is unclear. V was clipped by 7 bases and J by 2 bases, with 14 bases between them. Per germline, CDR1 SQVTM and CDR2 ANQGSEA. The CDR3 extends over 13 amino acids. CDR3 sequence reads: CSATPSGNYGYTF. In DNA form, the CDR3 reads TGCAGCGCCACACCGTCGGGGAACTATGGCTACACCTTC.

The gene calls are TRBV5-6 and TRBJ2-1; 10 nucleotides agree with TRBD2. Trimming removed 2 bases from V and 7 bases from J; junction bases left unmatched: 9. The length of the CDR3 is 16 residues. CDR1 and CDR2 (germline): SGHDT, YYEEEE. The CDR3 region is CASSFRFLSGRNEQFF. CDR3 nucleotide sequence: TGTGCCAGCAGCTTTCGGTTTCTTAGCGGGAGGAATGAGCAGTTCTTC.

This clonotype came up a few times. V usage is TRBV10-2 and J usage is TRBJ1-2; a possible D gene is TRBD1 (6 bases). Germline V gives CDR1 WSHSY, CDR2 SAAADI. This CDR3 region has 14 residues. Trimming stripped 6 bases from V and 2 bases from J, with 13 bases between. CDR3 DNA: TGCGCCAGCAGGGAATACAGGGCCAACTATGGCTACACCTTC. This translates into CASREYRANYGYTF.

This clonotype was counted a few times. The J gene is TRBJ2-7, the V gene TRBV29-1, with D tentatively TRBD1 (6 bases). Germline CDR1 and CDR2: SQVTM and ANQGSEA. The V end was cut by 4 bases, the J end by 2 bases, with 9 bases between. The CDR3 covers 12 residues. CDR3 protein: CSVGAGAYEQYF. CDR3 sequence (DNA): TGCAGCGTTGGTGCAGGGGCCTACGAGCAGTACTTC.

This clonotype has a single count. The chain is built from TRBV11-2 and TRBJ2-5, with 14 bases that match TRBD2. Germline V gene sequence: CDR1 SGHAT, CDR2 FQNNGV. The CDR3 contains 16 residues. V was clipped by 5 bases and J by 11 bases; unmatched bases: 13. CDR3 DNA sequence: TGTGCCAGCAGCCAACTGGGGACTAGCGGGGGACAAACGCAGTACTTC. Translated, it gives CASSQLGTSGGQTQYF.

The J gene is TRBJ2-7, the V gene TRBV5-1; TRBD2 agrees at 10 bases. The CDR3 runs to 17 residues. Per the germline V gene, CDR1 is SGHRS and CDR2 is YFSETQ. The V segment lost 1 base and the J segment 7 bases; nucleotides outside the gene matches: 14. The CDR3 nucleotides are TGCGCCAGCAGCTTGCCAGCGGGAGGGTTCTCCTACAATGAGCAGTACTTC. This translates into CASSLPAGGFSYNEQYF. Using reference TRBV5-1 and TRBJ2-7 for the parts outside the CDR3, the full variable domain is KAGVTQTPRYLIKTRGQQVTLSCSPISGHRSVSWYQQTPGQGLQFLFEYFSETQRNKGNFPGRFSGRQFSNSRSEMNVSTLELGDSALYLCASSLPAGGFSYNEQYFGPGTRLTVT.

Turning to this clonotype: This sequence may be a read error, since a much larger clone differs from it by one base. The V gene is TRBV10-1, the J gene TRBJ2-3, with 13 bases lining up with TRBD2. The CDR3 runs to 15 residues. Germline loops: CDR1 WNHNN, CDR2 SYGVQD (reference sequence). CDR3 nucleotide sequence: TGCGCCAGCAGCAGGACTAGCGGGGGATCAGATACGCGGTATTTT. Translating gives CASSRTSGGSDTRYF.